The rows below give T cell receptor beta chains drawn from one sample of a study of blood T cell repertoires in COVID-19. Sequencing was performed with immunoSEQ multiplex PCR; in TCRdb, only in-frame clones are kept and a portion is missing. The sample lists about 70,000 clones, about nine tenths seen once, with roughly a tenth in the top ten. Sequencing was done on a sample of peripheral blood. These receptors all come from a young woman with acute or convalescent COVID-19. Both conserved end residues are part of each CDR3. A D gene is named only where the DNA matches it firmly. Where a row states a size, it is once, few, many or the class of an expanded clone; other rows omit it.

cdr3_nt: TGTGCCAGCAGACCGTACAGGGGTCAGCCCCAGCATTTT
cdr3_aa: CASRPYRGQPQHF
clone_size: once
j_call: TRBJ1-5
v_call: TRBV28
d_call: TRBD1

cdr3_nt: TGTGCCAGCAGTTACGGCGGCTCTATGACCTACGAGCAGTACTTC
cdr3_aa: CASSYGGSMTYEQYF
clone_size: NA
j_call: TRBJ2-7
v_call: TRBV6-6
d_call: NA

cdr3_nt: TGTGCCAGCAGCCAAGCGAACAACAGGGTCGGCTATGGCTACACCTTC
cdr3_aa: CASSQANNRVGYGYTF
clone_size: NA
j_call: TRBJ1-2
v_call: TRBV4-2
d_call: NA

cdr3_nt: TGTGCCAGCAGCTTAGCGTCGGCGGCCATTAATGAAAAACTGTTTTTT
cdr3_aa: CASSLASAAINEKLFF
clone_size: once
j_call: TRBJ1-4
v_call: TRBV7-9
d_call: NA

cdr3_nt: TGTGCCAGCAGCTATATAGGGACTAGCGGGAGGGTCCGCGATGAGCAGTTCTTC
cdr3_aa: CASSYIGTSGRVRDEQFF
clone_size: NA
j_call: TRBJ2-1
v_call: TRBV3-1/TRBV3-2
d_call: TRBD2

cdr3_nt: TGTGCCAGTAGTTCCCTTGACAGACGACCCTCGGATACGCAGTATTTT
cdr3_aa: CASSSLDRRPSDTQYF
clone_size: NA
j_call: TRBJ2-3
v_call: TRBV19
d_call: NA

cdr3_nt: TGTGCCAGCAGCCAAGCAATTACAGGCTACACTGAAGCTTTCTTT
cdr3_aa: CASSQAITGYTEAFF
clone_size: NA
j_call: TRBJ1-1
v_call: TRBV4-2
d_call: NA

cdr3_nt: TGTGCCAGCAAGCGCCAGGGCTACACCTTC
cdr3_aa: CASKRQGYTF
clone_size: NA
j_call: TRBJ1-2
v_call: TRBV2
d_call: NA

cdr3_nt: TGTGCCTGGAGTATCGCAGATACGCAGTATTTT
cdr3_aa: CAWSIADTQYF
clone_size: NA
j_call: TRBJ2-3
v_call: TRBV30
d_call: NA

cdr3_nt: TGTGCCAGCGGGACACGGGACAGGGTAGGCTACACCTTC
cdr3_aa: CASGTRDRVGYTF
clone_size: NA
j_call: TRBJ1-2
v_call: TRBV27
d_call: TRBD1

cdr3_nt: TGTGCCAGCAGCACGGTACAGTGGCAAGCTTTCTTT
cdr3_aa: CASSTVQWQAFF
clone_size: NA
j_call: TRBJ1-1
v_call: TRBV2
d_call: NA

cdr3_nt: TGTGCCAGCAGCCCCCAGGGGAGCTCCTACAATGAGCAGTTCTTC
cdr3_aa: CASSPQGSSYNEQFF
clone_size: NA
j_call: TRBJ2-1
v_call: TRBV9
d_call: NA

cdr3_nt: TGTGCCAGCAGTTACGCCGGGGATAGCAATCAGCCCCAGCATTTT
cdr3_aa: CASSYAGDSNQPQHF
clone_size: NA
j_call: TRBJ1-5
v_call: TRBV6-2/TRBV6-3
d_call: NA

cdr3_nt: TGTGCCAGCAGCTTAGGGGTCCCGGGACAGGGGACGAACACTGAAGCTTTCTTT
cdr3_aa: CASSLGVPGQGTNTEAFF
clone_size: once
j_call: TRBJ1-1
v_call: TRBV13
d_call: TRBD1

cdr3_nt: TGTGCCAGCAGCTCCGGACAGGGCCGCCCACATTCACCCCTCCACTTT
cdr3_aa: CASSSGQGRPHSPLHF
clone_size: NA
j_call: TRBJ1-6
v_call: TRBV13
d_call: TRBD1

cdr3_nt: TGTGCCAGCAGTCTACGGACAGGGGGCTTGAACTATGGCTACACCTTC
cdr3_aa: CASSLRTGGLNYGYTF
clone_size: NA
j_call: TRBJ1-2
v_call: TRBV28
d_call: TRBD1

cdr3_nt: TGTGCCAGCATCGGAGGGTTCTCCCACAATGAGCAGTTCTTC
cdr3_aa: CASIGGFSHNEQFF
clone_size: NA
j_call: TRBJ2-1
v_call: TRBV27
d_call: NA

cdr3_nt: TGTGCCAGCAGCAGCCAAGATGGCCGGGCCGGGGAGCTGTTTTTT
cdr3_aa: CASSSQDGRAGELFF
clone_size: NA
j_call: TRBJ2-2
v_call: TRBV14
d_call: NA

cdr3_nt: TGTGCCAGTAGCGTGTCCACAGGGGTCACTGAAGCTTTCTTT
cdr3_aa: CASSVSTGVTEAFF
clone_size: NA
j_call: TRBJ1-1
v_call: TRBV19
d_call: TRBD1

cdr3_nt: TGTGCCAGCAGTGCCCCTCCCTCCTACGAGCAGTACTTC
cdr3_aa: CASSAPPSYEQYF
clone_size: NA
j_call: TRBJ2-7
v_call: TRBV2
d_call: NA

cdr3_nt: TGTGCCAGCAGCCGAATCGGGGGGAGCAATGAGCAGTTCTTC
cdr3_aa: CASSRIGGSNEQFF
clone_size: NA
j_call: TRBJ2-1
v_call: TRBV16
d_call: TRBD2

cdr3_nt: TGTGCCACCAGCAGAGGGGTCGTTAGCGGCTACAATGAGCAGTTCTTC
cdr3_aa: CATSRGVVSGYNEQFF
clone_size: NA
j_call: TRBJ2-1
v_call: TRBV15
d_call: NA

cdr3_nt: TGTGCCAGTAGTATAGCCCTCGGGTTTCAGCCCCAGCATTTT
cdr3_aa: CASSIALGFQPQHF
clone_size: NA
j_call: TRBJ1-5
v_call: TRBV19
d_call: NA

cdr3_nt: TGTGCCAGCTCACCACCGGCAGGGACAGATACGCAGTATTTT
cdr3_aa: CASSPPAGTDTQYF
clone_size: NA
j_call: TRBJ2-3
v_call: TRBV18
d_call: NA

cdr3_nt: TGTGCCAGCAGTGAACAGGGTCGAGGATACGAGCAGTACTTC
cdr3_aa: CASSEQGRGYEQYF
clone_size: NA
j_call: TRBJ2-7
v_call: TRBV25-1
d_call: NA

cdr3_nt: TGTGCCTGGAGTGTTGGGGGGTTCGGCAATCAGCCCCAGCATTTT
cdr3_aa: CAWSVGGFGNQPQHF
clone_size: NA
j_call: TRBJ1-5
v_call: TRBV30
d_call: NA

cdr3_nt: TGTGCCAGCAGCTTAACCGGGACTACAACTAATGAAAAACTGTTTTTT
cdr3_aa: CASSLTGTTTNEKLFF
clone_size: few
j_call: TRBJ1-4
v_call: TRBV7-2
d_call: NA

cdr3_nt: TGTGCCAGCAGTACCTCAGGCTATGGCTACACCTTC
cdr3_aa: CASSTSGYGYTF
clone_size: NA
j_call: TRBJ1-2
v_call: TRBV27
d_call: NA

cdr3_nt: TGTGCCAGCAGCCACCGGGTAGCGGCGGGGGCCAACGTCCTGACTTTC
cdr3_aa: CASSHRVAAGANVLTF
clone_size: NA
j_call: TRBJ2-6
v_call: TRBV3-1/TRBV3-2
d_call: NA

cdr3_nt: TGTGCCAGCAGCTCCCGACAGGGTGAGGATGAAAAACTGTTTTTT
cdr3_aa: CASSSRQGEDEKLFF
clone_size: NA
j_call: TRBJ1-4
v_call: TRBV9
d_call: TRBD1

cdr3_nt: TGCGCCAGCAGCCACCAAGTCCGGGGTGACTATGGCTACACCTTC
cdr3_aa: CASSHQVRGDYGYTF
clone_size: NA
j_call: TRBJ1-2
v_call: TRBV4-1
d_call: NA

cdr3_nt: TGTGCCAGCAGCGTAGCTGAGGGGACAGGGGCATGGGAGCAGTACTTC
cdr3_aa: CASSVAEGTGAWEQYF
clone_size: once
j_call: TRBJ2-7
v_call: TRBV9
d_call: TRBD1

cdr3_nt: TGTGCCAGCTCACCGCGGGGGACCACACGGACCTACGAGCAGTACTTC
cdr3_aa: CASSPRGTTRTYEQYF
clone_size: once
j_call: TRBJ2-7
v_call: TRBV18
d_call: TRBD2

cdr3_nt: TGTGCCAGCAGCAAGGGACAGGGGAGGGAAAAACTGTTTTTT
cdr3_aa: CASSKGQGREKLFF
clone_size: NA
j_call: TRBJ1-4
v_call: TRBV21-1
d_call: NA

cdr3_nt: TGTGCCAGCAGCTCACAGGGGGGAACTAATGAAAAACTGTTTTTT
cdr3_aa: CASSSQGGTNEKLFF
clone_size: few
j_call: TRBJ1-4
v_call: TRBV7-9
d_call: TRBD1

cdr3_nt: TGTGCCAGTAGTAGAACGATGGGACAGCGAAATGAAAAACTGTTTTTT
cdr3_aa: CASSRTMGQRNEKLFF
clone_size: NA
j_call: TRBJ1-4
v_call: TRBV19
d_call: TRBD1

cdr3_nt: TGTGCCAGCAGCTTAGCCCCAGGTAGCGTCCCAGATACGCAGTATTTT
cdr3_aa: CASSLAPGSVPDTQYF
clone_size: NA
j_call: TRBJ2-3
v_call: TRBV7-6
d_call: NA

cdr3_nt: TGCGCCAGCAGCCCAGATCGGGACAGAATTAACTATGGCTACACCTTC
cdr3_aa: CASSPDRDRINYGYTF
clone_size: NA
j_call: TRBJ1-2
v_call: TRBV4-1
d_call: TRBD1

cdr3_nt: TGTGCCAGCAGTTCACCCGCGGACAGCTCCTACGAGCAGTACTTC
cdr3_aa: CASSSPADSSYEQYF
clone_size: NA
j_call: TRBJ2-7
v_call: TRBV28
d_call: NA

cdr3_nt: TGTGCCAGCAGCCTAAAACCAGAATACACTGAAGCTTTCTTT
cdr3_aa: CASSLKPEYTEAFF
clone_size: NA
j_call: TRBJ1-1
v_call: TRBV3-1/TRBV3-2
d_call: NA